This TCR beta chain was documented in a study of blood T cells in healthy people across ages. It was with a sample-barcoded 5' primer and a J-beta primer mix that a second PCR of roughly 6 to 12 cycles was run. TCRdb redid the calling of the 5' RACE reads with MiXCR, one entry per CDR3 protein. The sample lists fewer than 1 million distinct CDR3 sequences, 44% occurring once. The ends were cut back, 6 bases at V and 8 bases at J, with 22 bases in the middle. Germline CDR1 is ENHRY and CDR2 is SYGVKD. The length of the CDR3 is 15 residues. Whole-study results and caveats: Donor CMV status, an unknown factor, possibly confounded changes in expanded clonotypes. A roughly linear age-dependent decrease characterized TCR beta diversity per million T cells.

Peripheral blood samples of 9.5 to 10 milliliters were drawn from each donor. No fewer than 6 million PBMCs went into each sample. Comment on this clonotype: What it recognizes is unknown.

The chain uses TRBV10-3 and TRBJ1-2, with D maybe TRBD1 (6 bases). The specimen was blood. This receptor was obtained from a man in his 60s in good health. The CDR3 loop reads CAIRGGRITRWGYTF. The CDR3 DNA reads as TGTGCCATCAGAGGGGGACGGATTACCCGGTGGGGCTACACCTTC.